These 18 T cell receptor beta chains were sequenced from one sample in a study of blood T cells in healthy people across ages. With a J-beta primer mix and a sample-barcoded 5' primer, a second PCR ran roughly 6 to 11 cycles. MiXCR, run by TCRdb on the 5' RACE reads, gives a single entry per CDR3 protein. The repertoire includes about 1.5 million distinct CDR3 sequences, approximately 43% of them detected once, and more than 4% sits in the top ten. Specimen: blood. These receptors came from a woman aged 18-29 years in good health.

This clonotype was observed a few times. The chain recombines TRBV29-1 with TRBJ1-2; no definite D call. This CDR3 has 11 amino acids. V was clipped by 4 bases and J by 6 bases, with 9 bases between them. CDR1 SQVTM and CDR2 ANQGSEA come from the germline V gene. The CDR3: CSVGLPDGYTF. In DNA form, the CDR3 reads TGCAGCGTTGGTCTCCCGGATGGCTACACCTTC.

The sample holds a few counts of this clonotype. This chain joins TRBV19 and TRBJ1-4, with TRBD1 as a possible D gene (5 bases). Germline CDR1 LNHDA, CDR2 SQIVND (reference sequence). The CDR3 length is 14 residues. The V end was cut by 5 bases, the J end by 6 bases, with 13 bases between. CDR3 region: CASSSGTTDEKLFF. The CDR3 DNA sequence: TGTGCCAGTAGTTCCGGGACCACCGATGAAAAACTGTTTTTT.

This clonotype was seen a few times. The chain joins TRBV12-3 or TRBV12-4 to TRBJ1-1, with unresolved D. The CDR3 is made up of 15 amino acids. Trimming shortened V by 3 bases and J by 0 bases, and 11 bases separated the two germline ends. CDR3 DNA sequence: TGTGCCAGCAGTTTCCATCAGGCGTTGAACACTGAAGCTTTCTTT. This encodes CASSFHQALNTEAFF.

This clonotype was seen a few times. The chain couples TRBV6-1 to TRBJ2-7; the match to TRBD1 covers 7 bases. J was trimmed by 2 bases and V by 5 bases; bases with no gene match: 9. CDR3 size: 15 residues. Germline V gene lookup returns CDR1 MNHNS and CDR2 SASEGT. In nucleotides, the CDR3 is TGTGCCAGCAGTAAATCCGGGACAGCTGCCTACGAGCAGTACTTC. The encoded protein is CASSKSGTAAYEQYF.

The chain carries TRBV6-1 and TRBJ1-1; D unclear. Germline V gene data show CDR1 as MNHNS and CDR2 as SASEGT. This CDR3 comprises 13 residues. The V and J ends lost 7 bases and 5 bases respectively, with 14 bases between them. In DNA, the CDR3 is TGTGCCAGCATAGCTACGGGTCGGACTGAAGCTTTCTTT. It codes for CASIATGRTEAFF.

This clonotype came up a few times. The J gene is TRBJ2-1, the V gene TRBV29-1; TRBD2 agrees at 9 bases. Per the germline V gene, CDR1 is SQVTM and CDR2 is ANQGSEA. J was trimmed by 3 bases and V by 5 bases; bases with no gene match: 8. CDR3 length: 15 residues. In DNA, the CDR3 is TGCAGCGTTAAACTAGCGGGCGACAACTACAATGAGCAGTTCTTC. This gives the protein CSVKLAGDNYNEQFF.

This clonotype has just a few counts. The rearrangement links TRBV20-1 to TRBJ1-5, with 7 bases identical to TRBD1. Trimming took 5 bases from V and 7 from J; bases not matched to a gene: 8. Germline loops: CDR1 DFQATT, CDR2 SNEGSKA (reference sequence). This CDR3 is built from 13 residues. The CDR3 bases are TGCAGTGCTCGCGACAGGGAGGTGCAGCCCCAGCATTTT. It encodes CSARDREVQPQHF.

The rearrangement joins TRBV12-3 or TRBV12-4 to TRBJ1-2; the D gene is possibly TRBD1 (5 bases). This CDR3 region has 15 residues. V shed 6 bases and J shed 0 bases, with 14 bases lying between them. This chain's CDR3 is CASRDPGRPNYGYTF. The CDR3, as DNA: TGTGCCAGCAGAGATCCGGGACGGCCTAACTATGGCTACACCTTC.

This clonotype was seen a few times. This chain uses TRBV30 with TRBJ2-7; no definite D call. Trimming took off 3 bases at V and 2 bases at J, with 11 bases between the two ends. Looked up from germline, CDR1 is GTSNPN and CDR2 is SVGIG (reference sequence). CDR3 length: 13 residues. CDR3 sequence reads: CAWRPLSTYEQYF. The CDR3 nucleotides read TGTGCCTGGAGGCCCCTCAGTACCTACGAGCAGTACTTC.

This clonotype was seen more than once but under ten times. J is TRBJ1-1 and V is TRBV25-1, with a tentative D call TRBD1 (6 bases). V lost 7 bases, J lost 6 bases, and 24 bases lay in between. Germline CDR1 is MGHDK and CDR2 is SYGVNS. The CDR3 spans 16 residues. CDR3 nucleotide sequence: TGTGCCAGCACCCCGAATACAGGGACCAGAACTGCTGAAGCTTTCTTT. Translation gives CASTPNTGTRTAEAFF.

Of note for this clonotype: Here the CDR3 omits its conserved ending phenylalanine or tryptophan, so a read error is the likely source. The CDR3 here is CASSPVGVGETQYL. CDR3 coding DNA: TGTGCCAGCTCACCCGTTGGGGTTGGCGAGACCCAGTACCTC. The chain links TRBV18 to TRBJ2-5; D is ambiguous. V was clipped by 3 bases and J by 5 bases, with 13 bases between them. Germline values: CDR1 KGHSH, CDR2 LQKENI. CDR3 length: 14 amino acids.

Notes on this clonotype: A much bigger clone sits one base away, suggesting this may be a read error. CDR3: CSAPNQGVSYNEQFF. CDR3 nucleotides: TGCAGTGCTCCCAATCAGGGGGTTTCCTACAATGAGCAGTTCTTC. This chain uses TRBV20-1 with TRBJ2-1, with TRBD1 matching 7 bases. Germline CDR1 reads DFQATT; CDR2 reads SNEGSKA (reference sequence). This CDR3 is 15 amino acids long. V lost 5 bases to trimming and J lost 1 base; unmatched junction nucleotides: 8.

The gene calls are TRBV20-1 and TRBJ2-1, with D hard to call. The CDR3 consists of 11 residues. CDR1 and CDR2 (germline): DFQATT, SNEGSKA (reference sequence). With 3 bases removed from V and 15 bases from J, the gap between germline ends came to 15 bases. CDR3 coding DNA: TGCAGTGCTAGGGACCTTACCAGGCTGTTCTTC. It encodes CSARDLTRLFF.

Comments on this clonotype: One end of the junction varies from germline; a read error may be responsible. The rearrangement joins TRBV12-3 or TRBV12-4 to TRBJ1-5; D is ambiguous. The CDR3 is 11 residues long. The CDR3 bases are TGTGCCAGCAGTTTGGCTCAGCTCCAGCATTTT. It codes for CASSLAQLQHF.

The chain joins TRBV29-1 to TRBJ2-1, with TRBD1 as a possible D gene (6 bases). CDR1 and CDR2 (germline): SQVTM, ANQGSEA. This CDR3 is built from 15 residues. V lost 7 bases and J 7 bases, leaving 23 bases between the germline ends. The CDR3 sequence: CSAQRSGTLRNEQFF. CDR3 bases: TGCAGCGCCCAGAGGAGTGGGACATTGCGTAATGAGCAGTTCTTC.

There are a few counts of this clonotype. As DNA, the CDR3 is TGTGCCAGCATACTAGCGGGAGGCCATGAGCAGTTCTTC. It is translated as CASILAGGHEQFF. This chain links TRBV6-2 or TRBV6-3 with TRBJ2-1; 12 bases agree with TRBD2. There are 13 residues in the CDR3. The germline CDR1 and CDR2 sequences are MNHEY and SVGEGT. Trimming cost V 7 bases and J 8 bases; bases outside gene matches: 3.

V usage is TRBV20-1 and J usage is TRBJ1-2; 9 nucleotides align to TRBD1. This CDR3 region has 15 residues. J lost 0 bases, V lost 3 bases, and 5 bases had no gene match. Germline V gene lookup returns CDR1 DFQATT and CDR2 SNEGSKA (reference sequence). CDR3 nucleotide sequence: TGCAGTGCTAGGAGGGACAGGGTAGCTAACTATGGCTACACCTTC. Translating gives CSARRDRVANYGYTF.

The chain couples TRBV6-6 to TRBJ1-6, with no clear D. The germline V gene has CDR1 MNHNY and CDR2 SVGAGI (reference sequence). CDR3 length equals 15 residues. V lost 5 bases to trimming and J lost 0 bases, with 8 bases between them. In DNA, the CDR3 is TGTGCCAGCAGTGCCGGAAGCTCCTATAATTCACCCCTCCACTTT. Amino acids: CASSAGSSYNSPLHF.